The 30 T cell receptor beta chains below all came from one sample that was sequenced in a study of cytomegalovirus exposure and HLA in healthy donors. This PCR relied on a set of 60 Vbeta primers and 13 Jbeta primers. TCRdb's copy holds only in-frame clones and misses some; the assay was immunoSEQ multiplex PCR. Among about 150,000 clones listed, roughly 77% were seen once. Sequences were obtained from PBMCs. Receptors were obtained from a man aged 25 to 40 in good health and CMV-seropositive.

The sample holds a few counts of this clone. The chain employs TRBV7-2 and TRBJ2-7, with TRBD2 matching 10 bases. This CDR3 has 17 residues. The junction had 8 bases not matched to a gene; V was cut back by 3 bases and J by 0 bases. The V gene's germline CDR1 is SGHTA and CDR2 FQGNSA. CDR3 in DNA: TGTGCCAGCAGCTTTTTAGTAGCGGGGGGACGCTCCTACGAGCAGTACTTC. This translates into CASSFLVAGGRSYEQYF.

The chain couples TRBV4-3 to TRBJ1-5; tentatively, D is TRBD1 (5 bases). V was clipped by 4 bases and J by 6 bases, with 13 bases between them. Germline V gene lookup returns CDR1 LGHNA and CDR2 YSLEER. The CDR3 totals 14 residues. The CDR3 loop is CASSPGFVGQPQHF. In nucleotides, the CDR3 is TGCGCCAGCAGCCCAGGGTTTGTGGGTCAGCCCCAGCATTTT.

The rearrangement uses TRBV6-1 and TRBJ1-5; tentative D call: TRBD1 (5 bases). Germline V gives CDR1 MNHNS, CDR2 SASEGT. V was pared by 2 bases and J by 2 bases, with 16 bases between. This CDR3 spans 17 amino acids. CDR3 sequence: CASSESGSGGGNQPQHF. The CDR3 DNA sequence: TGTGCCAGCAGTGAATCAGGATCCGGAGGGGGCAATCAGCCCCAGCATTTT.

The J gene is TRBJ1-1, the V gene TRBV30, with D maybe TRBD1 (6 bases). Germline V lookup: CDR1 GTSNPN, CDR2 SVGIG (reference sequence). With 5 bases removed from V and 0 bases from J, the gap between germline ends came to 7 bases. The CDR3 contains 12 residues. The CDR3 protein is CAWGQLNTEAFF. In DNA form, the CDR3 reads TGTGCCTGGGGACAGTTGAACACTGAAGCTTTCTTT.

This clone was seen only a few times. The chain has TRBV30 and TRBJ2-3; 9 bases align to TRBD2. Germline V gene lookup returns CDR1 GTSNPN and CDR2 SVGIG (reference sequence). The trim removed 3 bases at V and 3 bases at J, leaving 10 bases unmatched. This CDR3 is 16 amino acids long. The CDR3 loop reads CAWRARTSAITDTQYF. Written as DNA, the CDR3 is TGTGCCTGGAGGGCCCGGACTAGCGCGATTACAGATACGCAGTATTTT.

The CDR3 DNA reads as TGTGCCAGCAGCCCCAGGGGGCGCAGGGGCACTGAAGCTTTCTTT. Its protein is CASSPRGRRGTEAFF. This sequence joins TRBV7-9 and TRBJ1-1; 8 bases align to TRBD1. CDR1 is SEHNR and CDR2 is FQNEAQ in the germline V gene (reference sequence). The CDR3 is 15 amino acids. Germline trimming cut 5 bases from V and 4 bases from J; bases unmatched to any gene: 9.

The CDR3 nucleotides are TGTGCCAGCAGACGGGACTCTGGGGCCAACGTCCTGACTTTC. It codes for CASRRDSGANVLTF. The chain uses TRBV6-1 and TRBJ2-6; tentative D call: TRBD2 (5 bases). The ends were cut back, 6 bases at V and 0 bases at J, with 6 bases in the middle. The germline V gene has CDR1 MNHNS and CDR2 SASEGT. This CDR3 is built from 14 residues.

The chain combines TRBV28 with TRBJ1-6, with no clear D. V was shortened by 5 bases and J by 12 bases, with 14 bases between the two germline ends. Germline-derived CDR1 and CDR2 are MDHEN and SYDVKM. This CDR3 is built from 13 residues. This CDR3 is CASSLESNRPLHF. CDR3 nucleotide sequence: TGTGCCAGCAGTCTAGAATCAAATAGACCCCTCCACTTT.

The V gene is TRBV6-5, the J gene TRBJ2-3; possible D gene TRBD2, 6 bases. CDR1 MNHEY and CDR2 SVGAGI come from the germline V gene. The length of the CDR3 is 13 residues. V was shortened by 2 bases and J by 3 bases, with 6 bases between the two germline ends. This CDR3 reads CASSYAGTDTQYF. The CDR3 DNA reads TGTGCCAGCAGTTACGCGGGAACAGATACGCAGTATTTT.

This clone was seen a few times. The chain links TRBV7-6 to TRBJ2-3, with D possibly matching TRBD2 (6 bases). V was trimmed by 4 bases and J by 8 bases, leaving 13 bases between them. The CDR3 is 13 residues long. Germline V gives CDR1 SGHVS, CDR2 FNYEAQ. CDR3 in amino acids: CASSSLARPTQYF. CDR3 bases: TGTGCCAGCAGCTCTCTAGCGCGCCCTACGCAGTATTTT.

The chain has TRBV29-1 and TRBJ1-3, with D tentatively TRBD1 (5 bases). Germline V gives CDR1 SQVTM, CDR2 ANQGSEA. Trimming cost V 6 bases and J 0 bases, with 12 bases left between them. The CDR3 covers 14 residues. In DNA, the CDR3 is TGCAGCGTCGCCGGGGGATTCTCTGGAAACACCATATATTTT. It is translated as CSVAGGFSGNTIYF.

The gene calls are TRBV15 and TRBJ1-1; a weak D match, TRBD1 (6 bases). V was shortened by 3 bases and J by 0 bases, with 8 bases between the two germline ends. The CDR3 consists of 14 residues. From germline, CDR1 is LNHNV and CDR2 YYDKDF (reference sequence). CDR3 loop: CATSSTGLNTEAFF. In nucleotides, the CDR3 is TGTGCCACCAGCAGTACAGGGTTGAACACTGAAGCTTTCTTT.

This sequence joins TRBV18 and TRBJ1-1; 8 bases fit TRBD1. CDR3 length: 15 amino acids. V lost 3 bases and J lost 0; bases outside the gene matches: 3. Germline CDR1 and CDR2: KGHSH and LQKENI. The CDR3 coding sequence is TGTGCCAGCTCACCTTCGACAGGGGTGAACACTGAAGCTTTCTTT. The encoded protein is CASSPSTGVNTEAFF.

This chain connects TRBV30 to TRBJ2-7; D unresolved. This CDR3 has 12 amino acids. Germline V gene sequence: CDR1 GTSNPN, CDR2 SVGIG (reference sequence). V was pared by 2 bases and J by 1 base, with 6 bases between. CDR3 loop: CAWSLLSYEQYF. The CDR3 nucleotides are TGTGCCTGGAGTCTACTATCCTACGAGCAGTACTTC.

The sample holds one count of this clone. The chain employs TRBV5-8 and TRBJ1-1; D gene unclear. Germline V lookup: CDR1 SGHTS, CDR2 YDEGEE. The V end was cut by 1 base, the J end by 4 bases, with 8 bases between. The CDR3 runs to 13 residues. The CDR3 region has the DNA TGTGCCAGCAGCTTGTCTCGTCGCACTGAAGCTTTCTTT. It is translated as CASSLSRRTEAFF.

This chain connects TRBV19 to TRBJ2-7; 16 nucleotides match TRBD2. The length of the CDR3 is 19 residues. Germline V gene sequence: CDR1 LNHDA, CDR2 SQIVND (reference sequence). Trimming took 6 bases from V and 2 from J; bases not matched to a gene: 13. CDR3 coding DNA: TGTGCCAGTAGCTTAGCCGGGACTAGCGGGGGGGCCGATCCCTACGAGCAGTACTTC. Amino acid sequence: CASSLAGTSGGADPYEQYF.

This chain connects TRBV7-6 to TRBJ2-3; 7 nucleotides line up with TRBD2. Germline V gives CDR1 SGHVS, CDR2 FNYEAQ. V was clipped by 3 bases and J by 1 base; unmatched bases: 7. The CDR3 runs 16 residues. CDR3 nucleotides: TGTGCCAGCAGCTTGTTCCAGGGAGGGGGCACAGATACGCAGTATTTT. Translating gives CASSLFQGGGTDTQYF.

Here the CDR3 reads CASSAGTTLYGYTF. CDR3 nucleotides: TGTGCCAGCAGCGCCGGGACAACCCTCTATGGCTACACCTTC. The chain couples TRBV5-6 to TRBJ1-2; tentative D call: TRBD1 (6 bases). The CDR3 runs 14 residues. Germline loops: CDR1 SGHDT, CDR2 YYEEEE. Between the trimmed V and J ends, which lost 4 bases and 4 bases, there was a span of 14 bases.

The sample holds one count of this clone. CDR3 sequence reads: CASSAGQSYNEQFF. The DNA of the CDR3 is TGCGCCAGCAGTGCCGGACAGTCCTACAATGAGCAGTTCTTC. This chain joins TRBV10-1 and TRBJ2-1; maybe TRBD1 (6 bases). The CDR3 is 14 amino acids. V was pared by 4 bases and J by 1 base, with 8 bases between. CDR1 and CDR2 from the germline V gene are WNHNN and SYGVQD (reference sequence).

This clone appeared a few times. The rearrangement uses TRBV7-9 and TRBJ1-2, with TRBD1 matching over 7 bases. Germline V lookup: CDR1 SEHNR, CDR2 FQNEAQ (reference sequence). This CDR3 has 12 residues. J was trimmed by 10 bases and V by 1 base; bases with no gene match: 3. The DNA of the CDR3 is TGTGCCAGCAGCTTAGGGACAGGCCTCTACACCTTC. It codes for CASSLGTGLYTF.

This chain joins TRBV7-2 and TRBJ2-7, with D maybe TRBD1 (6 bases). Germline assignment: CDR1 SGHTA and CDR2 FQGNSA. With 1 base removed from V and 4 bases from J, the gap between germline ends came to 17 bases. This CDR3 comprises 16 residues. CDR3 DNA sequence: TGTGCCAGCAGCTTAGATATGGACAGCTCAATGTACGAGCAGTACTTC. It codes for CASSLDMDSSMYEQYF. Variable domain in full (rest from reference TRBV7-2 and TRBJ2-7): GAGVSQSPSNKVTEKGKDVELRCDPISGHTALYWYRQSLGQGLEFLIYFQGNSAPDKSGLPSDRFSAERTGGSVSTLTIQRTQQEDSAVYLCASSLDMDSSMYEQYFGPGTRLTVT.

V is TRBV6-5 and J is TRBJ1-1; D is unresolved. CDR1 is MNHEY, CDR2 SVGAGI, per germline. This CDR3 comprises 14 residues. V lost 6 bases, J lost 1 base, and 12 bases lay in between. The CDR3 region is CASRAPGGNTEAFF. DNA for the CDR3: TGTGCCAGCAGGGCCCCGGGAGGGAACACTGAAGCTTTCTTT.

This chain joins TRBV27 and TRBJ2-3; 7 nucleotides align to TRBD1. V lost 6 bases and J lost 2; bases outside the gene matches: 8. This CDR3 has 15 residues. Germline CDR1 reads MNHEY; CDR2 reads SMNVEV (reference sequence). CDR3 nucleotides: TGTGCCAGCAGCCCGAGGACAGGATACACAGATACGCAGTATTTT. Its translation: CASSPRTGYTDTQYF.

The chain carries TRBV19 and TRBJ1-3; no clear D gene. Germline V CDR1 and CDR2: LNHDA, SQIVND (reference sequence). With 6 bases removed from V and 1 base from J, the gap between germline ends came to 7 bases. This CDR3 contains 13 residues. The CDR3 DNA reads as TGTGCCAGTAGCCGGGGTTCTGGAAACACCATATATTTT. It codes for CASSRGSGNTIYF.

The V and J genes are TRBV13 and TRBJ2-5, with D tentatively TRBD1 (7 bases). Trimming left V 0 bases short and J 2 bases short, with 10 bases between. CDR1 and CDR2 from the germline V gene are PRHDT and FYEKMQ (reference sequence). This CDR3 comprises 15 residues. In DNA form, the CDR3 reads TGTGCCAGCAGCTTAGGCGGGGGACAGCAAGAGACCCAGTACTTC. It specifies CASSLGGGQQETQYF.

V usage is TRBV19 and J usage is TRBJ1-3, with 10 bases identical to TRBD1. Germline CDR1 reads LNHDA; CDR2 reads SQIVND (reference sequence). CDR3 size: 15 residues. V dropped 5 bases and J dropped 1; count of bases not matched to a gene: 2. CDR3 amino acids: CASSGTGASGNTIYF. The CDR3 nucleotides are TGTGCCAGTAGTGGGACAGGGGCTTCTGGAAACACCATATATTTT.

In DNA form, the CDR3 reads TGTGCCAGCAGCCCGAGGCTAGCGGGAGGCAATGAGCAGTTCTTC. Translation gives CASSPRLAGGNEQFF. J is TRBJ2-1 and V is TRBV7-9; TRBD2 agrees at 11 bases. The CDR3 is 15 residues long. Germline V lookup: CDR1 SEHNR, CDR2 FQNEAQ (reference sequence). V trimming: 5 bases; J trimming: 6 bases; junction bases outside the gene matches: 6.

The J gene is TRBJ1-1, the V gene TRBV5-6; tentatively, D is TRBD1 (5 bases). This CDR3 is 16 amino acids long. Germline CDR1 is SGHDT and CDR2 is YYEEEE. Between the trimmed V and J ends, which lost 3 bases and 1 base, there was a span of 16 bases. CDR3 in amino acids: CASSSTLTGPNTEAFF. CDR3 DNA sequence: TGTGCCAGCAGCTCAACACTTACAGGCCCGAACACTGAAGCTTTCTTT.

The rearrangement links TRBV2 to TRBJ1-1; 9 bases fit TRBD1. The V segment lost 10 bases and the J segment 5 bases; nucleotides outside the gene matches: 8. Germline CDR1 is SNHLY and CDR2 is FYNNEI. CDR3 size: 13 residues. The CDR3 sequence: CATGDRVVTEAFF. CDR3 bases: TGTGCCACAGGGGACAGGGTTGTAACTGAAGCTTTCTTT.

The V gene is TRBV5-1, the J gene TRBJ2-2; a possible D gene is TRBD2 (6 bases). There are 14 residues in the CDR3. CDR1 and CDR2 (germline): SGHRS, YFSETQ. V dropped 0 bases and J dropped 6 bases, with 9 bases sitting between them. The CDR3 loop reads CASSLAPSAGELFF. The CDR3 bases are TGCGCCAGCAGCTTGGCGCCTAGCGCCGGGGAGCTGTTTTTT.